The clone carrying this TCR beta chain has ten or more counts. The CDR3 totals 13 residues. Per germline, CDR1 MNHEY and CDR2 SVGAGI. Between the trimmed V and J ends, which lost 6 bases and 3 bases, there was a span of 9 bases. Samples came from axillary lymph nodes draining the breast cancer. The data originate from a study of breast tumors, draining lymph nodes, adjacent tissues. TCRdb reanalysed the multiplex PCR reads using MiXCR and keeps one entry per CDR3 protein. The sample contains about 230,000 distinct CDR3 sequences, approximately 30% of which appear only once. The chain uses TRBV6-5 and TRBJ1-3; no reliable D call. What was sequenced was axillary lymph node tissue. This clonotype was obtained from a female donor with breast cancer. Some clones in this sample may be carry-over from other donors' samples. CDR3 nucleotide sequence: TGTGCCAGCAGCGGACGGGTTGGAAACACCATATATTTT. This gives the protein CASSGRVGNTIYF.